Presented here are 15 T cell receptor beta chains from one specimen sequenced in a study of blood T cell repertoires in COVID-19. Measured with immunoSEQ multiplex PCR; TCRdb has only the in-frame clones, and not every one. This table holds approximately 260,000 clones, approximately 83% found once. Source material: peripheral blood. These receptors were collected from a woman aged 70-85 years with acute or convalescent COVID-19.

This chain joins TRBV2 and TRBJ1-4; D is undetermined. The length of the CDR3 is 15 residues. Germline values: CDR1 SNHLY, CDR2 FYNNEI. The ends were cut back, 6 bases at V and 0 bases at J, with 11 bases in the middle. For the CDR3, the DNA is TGTGCCAGCAGGGCGGCTATGACAACTAATGAAAAACTGTTTTTT. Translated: CASRAAMTTNEKLFF.

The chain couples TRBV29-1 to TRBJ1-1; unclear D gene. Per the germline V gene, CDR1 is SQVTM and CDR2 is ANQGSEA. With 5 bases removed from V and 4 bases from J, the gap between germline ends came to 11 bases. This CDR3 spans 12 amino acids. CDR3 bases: TGCAGCGTTTGTAGCGGAACCACTGAAGCTTTCTTT. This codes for CSVCSGTTEAFF.

The CDR3 reads CASSPTGLYGYTF. The CDR3 nucleotides are TGTGCCAGCAGTCCTACAGGCCTCTATGGCTACACCTTC. V is TRBV12-3 or TRBV12-4 and J is TRBJ1-2, with D tentatively TRBD1 (5 bases). The CDR3 has 13 residues. V was cut by 5 bases and J by 4 bases, with 11 bases left in between.

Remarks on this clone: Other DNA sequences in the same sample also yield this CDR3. CDR3 nucleotides: TGTGCCAGCAGCCGACAGCCAAACACTGAAGCTTTCTTT. Protein: CASSRQPNTEAFF. The chain carries TRBV7-2 and TRBJ1-1; tentative D call: TRBD1 (5 bases). The germline V and J ends were trimmed by 5 bases and 2 bases, with 9 bases remaining between them. This CDR3 is built from 13 residues. Germline-derived CDR1 and CDR2 are SGHTA and FQGNSA.

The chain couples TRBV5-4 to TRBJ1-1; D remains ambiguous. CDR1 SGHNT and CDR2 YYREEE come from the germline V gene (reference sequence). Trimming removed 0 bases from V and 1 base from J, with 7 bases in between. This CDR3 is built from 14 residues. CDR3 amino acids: CASSLDTSNTEAFF. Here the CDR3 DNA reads TGTGCCAGCAGCTTGGACACCTCGAACACTGAAGCTTTCTTT.

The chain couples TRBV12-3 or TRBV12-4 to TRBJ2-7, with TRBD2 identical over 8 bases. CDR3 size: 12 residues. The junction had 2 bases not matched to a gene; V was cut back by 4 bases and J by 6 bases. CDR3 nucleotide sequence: TGTGCCAGCAGTTCGGGGGGGATCGAGCAGTACTTC. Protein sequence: CASSSGGIEQYF.

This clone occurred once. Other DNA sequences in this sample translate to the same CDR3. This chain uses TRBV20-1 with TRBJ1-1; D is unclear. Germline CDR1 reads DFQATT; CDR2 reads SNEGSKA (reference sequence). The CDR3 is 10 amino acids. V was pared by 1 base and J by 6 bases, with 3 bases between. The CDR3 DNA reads TGCAGTGCTAGAGTCTCTGAAGCTTTCTTT. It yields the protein CSARVSEAFF.

The CDR3 protein is CASSQVGTSPYNEQFF. CDR3 nucleotide sequence: TGTGCCAGCAGCCAAGTAGGGACTAGTCCCTACAATGAGCAGTTCTTC. The chain recombines TRBV4-2 with TRBJ2-1, with 8 bases that match TRBD2. The germline CDR1 and CDR2 sequences are LGHNA and YNFKEQ. The CDR3 contains 16 residues. The V segment lost 1 base and the J segment 2 bases; nucleotides outside the gene matches: 4.

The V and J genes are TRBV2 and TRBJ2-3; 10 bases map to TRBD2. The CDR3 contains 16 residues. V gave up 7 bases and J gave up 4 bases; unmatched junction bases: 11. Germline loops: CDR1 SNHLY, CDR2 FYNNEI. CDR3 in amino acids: CASKEGRSGGSDTQYF. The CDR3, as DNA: TGTGCCAGCAAAGAAGGGCGTAGCGGGGGGTCAGATACGCAGTATTTT.

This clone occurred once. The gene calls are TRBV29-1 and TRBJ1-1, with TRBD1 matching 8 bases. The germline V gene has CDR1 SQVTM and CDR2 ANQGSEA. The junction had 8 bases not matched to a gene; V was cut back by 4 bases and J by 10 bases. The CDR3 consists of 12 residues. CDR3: CSVGTGGEAAFF. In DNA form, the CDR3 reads TGCAGCGTTGGAACAGGGGGAGAGGCAGCTTTCTTT.

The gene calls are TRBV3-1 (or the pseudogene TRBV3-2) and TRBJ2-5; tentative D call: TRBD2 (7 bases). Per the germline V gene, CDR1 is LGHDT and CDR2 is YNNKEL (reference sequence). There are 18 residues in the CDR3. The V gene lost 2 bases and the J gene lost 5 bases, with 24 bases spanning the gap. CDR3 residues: CASSQRRTGGRGAETQYF. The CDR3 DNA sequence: TGTGCCAGCAGCCAAAGACGAACGGGGGGCCGCGGAGCGGAGACCCAGTACTTC.

This CDR3 reads CASSLVEWETQYF. As DNA, the CDR3 is TGTGCCAGCAGCTTAGTAGAATGGGAGACCCAGTACTTC. V gene TRBV7-9 combines with J gene TRBJ2-5; D remains ambiguous. Germline V gene data show CDR1 as SEHNR and CDR2 as FQNEAQ (reference sequence). This CDR3 comprises 13 residues. Deletions cut 1 base from V and 5 bases from J, with 8 bases between.

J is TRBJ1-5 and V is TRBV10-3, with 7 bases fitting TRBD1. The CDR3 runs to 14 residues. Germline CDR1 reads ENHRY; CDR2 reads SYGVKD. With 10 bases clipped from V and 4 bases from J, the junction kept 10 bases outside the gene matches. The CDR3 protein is CATRGPGGNQPQHF. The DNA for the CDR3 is TGTGCCACAAGGGGGCCGGGCGGGAATCAGCCCCAGCATTTT.

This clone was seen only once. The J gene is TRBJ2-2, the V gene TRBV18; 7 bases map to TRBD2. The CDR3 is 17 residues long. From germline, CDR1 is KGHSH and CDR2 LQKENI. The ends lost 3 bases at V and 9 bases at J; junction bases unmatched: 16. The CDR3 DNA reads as TGTGCCAGCTCACCGGTTAGGACGGGGGGTTCCATTCGGGAGCTGTTTTTT. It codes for CASSPVRTGGSIRELFF.

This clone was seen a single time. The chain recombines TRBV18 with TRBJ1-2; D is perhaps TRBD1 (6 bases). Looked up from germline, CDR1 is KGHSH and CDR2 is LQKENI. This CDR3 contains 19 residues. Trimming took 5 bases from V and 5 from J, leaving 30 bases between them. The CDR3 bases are TGTGCCAGCTCAACAGGGAAGCGCATTACAGGTTTAGTTCCGTATGGCTACACCTTC. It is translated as CASSTGKRITGLVPYGYTF.